These 8 T cell receptor beta chains were sequenced from one sample in a study of response to subunit inactivated influenza vaccine. Via MiXCR, TCRdb re-called the RT-PCR reads, giving one row per CDR3 protein. The sample comprises approximately 570,000 distinct CDR3 sequences, about 8% of which are singletons, and about an eighth rests with the top ten. The material sequenced was PBMCs from blood, taken less than 30 months after vaccination. These receptors were taken from a man aged 50 to 69 who received an inactivated influenza vaccine.

This clonotype was counted at least ten times. The rearrangement links TRBV7-9 to TRBJ2-3; TRBD1 agrees at 11 bases. In germline, CDR1 is SEHNR, CDR2 FQNEAQ (reference sequence). CDR3 size: 15 residues. With V trimmed by 7 bases and J by 4 bases, 7 bases remained unmatched. CDR3 coding DNA: TGTGCCAGCACCCCGGACAGGGGGCTCGCAGATACGCAGTATTTT. It translates to CASTPDRGLADTQYF.

The rearrangement uses TRBV7-9 and TRBJ1-3; D not certain. The CDR3 spans 14 residues. Trimming took 1 base from V and 2 from J, leaving 6 bases between them. Germline V CDR1 and CDR2: SEHNR, FQNEAQ (reference sequence). CDR3 residues: CASSLGLAGNTIYF. The CDR3 DNA is TGTGCCAGCAGCTTAGGCTTGGCTGGAAACACCATATATTTT.

The chain has TRBV25-1 and TRBJ2-5, with D perhaps TRBD2 (5 bases). The CDR3 loop spans 15 amino acids. V was shortened by 3 bases and J by 5 bases, with 16 bases between the two germline ends. Germline V lookup: CDR1 MGHDK, CDR2 SYGVNS. Here the CDR3 reads CASSDRIRPGETQYF. CDR3 DNA: TGTGCCAGCAGTGATCGAATACGGCCGGGGGAGACCCAGTACTTC.

V is TRBV6-5 and J is TRBJ1-4, with TRBD1 matching over 11 bases. This CDR3 comprises 16 residues. Trimming at V came to 0 bases and at J to 6 bases, leaving 3 bases not matched to a gene. Germline values: CDR1 MNHEY, CDR2 SVGAGI. DNA of the CDR3: TGTGCCAGCAGTTACTCTAGGGGACAGGGGGATGAAAAACTGTTTTTT. Translation gives CASSYSRGQGDEKLFF.

This clonotype was counted between two and nine times. V is TRBV9 and J is TRBJ2-7, with TRBD2 matching over 8 bases. V lost 0 bases to trimming and J lost 6 bases; unmatched junction nucleotides: 8. Germline loops: CDR1 SGDLS, CDR2 YYNGEE. The CDR3 is made up of 15 amino acids. CDR3: CASSVATSGEGEQYF. DNA of the CDR3: TGTGCCAGCAGCGTAGCTACTAGCGGAGAGGGCGAGCAGTACTTC.

The genes are TRBV15 and TRBJ2-2, with a possible D match to TRBD2 (7 bases). The CDR3 is 15 amino acids. V lost 8 bases to trimming and J lost 0 bases, with 13 bases between them. Germline lookup yields CDR1 LNHNV and CDR2 YYDKDF (reference sequence). In nucleotides, the CDR3 is TGTGCCACCGAGGGGGGGACTCCGAACACCGGGGAGCTGTTTTTT. Translation: CATEGGTPNTGELFF.

The chain links TRBV6-7 to TRBJ2-5, with D possibly TRBD1 on 6 matching bases. TRBV6-7 falls under the ORF class, with uncertain function. V was shortened by 2 bases and J by 3 bases, with 10 bases between the two germline ends. The CDR3 is made up of 14 amino acids. The DNA for the CDR3 is TGTGCCAGCAGTTACAGGACAGTGGAAGAGACCCAGTACTTC. Translated: CASSYRTVEETQYF.

At least ten counts were recorded for this clonotype. The chain has TRBV15 and TRBJ2-3; unclear D gene. V lost 4 bases and J lost 0, with 20 bases in between. Germline CDR1 and CDR2: LNHNV and YYDKDF (reference sequence). This CDR3 is 18 amino acids long. CDR3 DNA: TGTGCCACCAGCACAACCGGCGTGACGAGGAAGAGCACAGATACGCAGTATTTT. Protein product: CATSTTGVTRKSTDTQYF.